The 17 T cell receptor beta chains listed next were all sequenced from one sample in a study of shared clonotypes between healthy human individuals. CD45RO negativity and positive selection for CCR7 defined naive CD8 cells, a population that excluded terminally differentiated effector memory CD45RA+ cells. Libraries were prepared by immunoSEQ multiplex PCR; TCRdb keeps only in-frame clonotypes and omits some of them. This sample has about 1,900,000 clones, with roughly 95% found just once. Source material: naive CD8+ T cells sorted from blood. Every receptor here comes from a man aged 18 to 35 in good health.

The chain combines TRBV13 with TRBJ2-1, with 12 nucleotides matching TRBD2. The ends lost 5 bases at V and 4 bases at J; junction bases unmatched: 6. The CDR3 covers 16 residues. CDR1 is PRHDT, CDR2 FYEKMQ, per germline (reference sequence). The CDR3 is CASSSPGLAGYNEQFF. The CDR3 DNA sequence: TGTGCCAGCAGCAGCCCGGGACTAGCGGGTTACAATGAGCAGTTCTTC.

J is TRBJ2-5 and V is TRBV5-5; maybe TRBD2 (5 bases). The CDR3 runs 14 residues. Germline assignment: CDR1 SGHKS and CDR2 YYEKEE (reference sequence). Trimming removed 2 bases at V and 0 bases at J, with 8 bases between. Written as DNA, the CDR3 is TGTGCCAGCAGCTTTGAGGGATACCAAGAGACCCAGTACTTC. This gives the protein CASSFEGYQETQYF. Combining the CDR3 with reference TRBV5-5 and TRBJ2-5 gives the whole variable domain DAGVTQSPTHLIKTRGQQVTLRCSPISGHKSVSWYQQVLGQGPQFIFQYYEKEERGRGNFPDRFSARQFPNYSSELNVNALLLGDSALYLCASSFEGYQETQYFGPGTRLLVL.

The rearrangement joins TRBV7-2 to TRBJ2-1; D is unclear. The CDR3 contains 12 residues. With 3 bases removed from V and 8 bases from J, the gap between germline ends came to 8 bases. The V gene's germline CDR1 is SGHTA and CDR2 FQGNSA. The CDR3 DNA reads TGTGCCAGCAGCTTTCCCCTCCATGAGCAGTTCTTC. Translating it yields CASSFPLHEQFF.

This sequence joins TRBV28 and TRBJ1-5; D is possibly TRBD1 (5 bases). CDR1 is MDHEN and CDR2 is SYDVKM in the germline V gene. V shed 5 bases and J shed 4 bases, with 15 bases lying between them. The CDR3 contains 15 residues. The CDR3 loop reads CASSEAGGGNQPQHF. In DNA form, the CDR3 reads TGTGCCAGCAGTGAAGCGGGGGGAGGGAATCAGCCCCAGCATTTT.

V gene TRBV7-9 combines with J gene TRBJ2-1; D not resolved. This CDR3 spans 15 amino acids. V lost 5 bases to trimming and J lost 0 bases, with 11 bases between them. Per the germline V gene, CDR1 is SEHNR and CDR2 is FQNEAQ (reference sequence). This CDR3 reads CASSPGLSSYNEQFF. DNA for the CDR3: TGTGCCAGCAGCCCCGGGCTAAGCTCCTACAATGAGCAGTTCTTC.

This sequence joins TRBV7-9 and TRBJ2-2; 14 positions agree with TRBD2. The CDR3 has 17 residues. Per the germline V gene, CDR1 is SEHNR and CDR2 is FQNEAQ (reference sequence). The junction had 9 bases not matched to a gene; V was cut back by 6 bases and J by 6 bases. The CDR3 DNA sequence: TGTGCCAGCAGACCGACTAGCGGGAGGGCCCCCCCCGGGGAGCTGTTTTTT. Amino acids: CASRPTSGRAPPGELFF.

For this clone: One junction end does not reproduce the germline sequence, and a read error may be involved. The rearrangement uses TRBV27 and TRBJ2-2; a weak D match, TRBD1 (6 bases). The CDR3 runs 17 residues. Germline-derived CDR1 and CDR2 are MNHEY and SMNVEV (reference sequence). This CDR3 is CASSLGQWGLDTGEPFF. The CDR3 region has the DNA TGTGCCAGCAGCCTGGGGCAGTGGGGGCTGGACACCGGGGAGCCGTTTTTT.

The chain couples TRBV4-1 to TRBJ1-2; 7 bases are shared with TRBD1. The V gene's germline CDR1 is MGHRA and CDR2 YSYEKL. This CDR3 has 14 residues. The ends lost 6 bases at V and 4 bases at J; junction bases unmatched: 8. The CDR3, as DNA: TGCGCCAGCAGACCAAGCGGGACAGTCTATGGCTACACCTTC. This encodes CASRPSGTVYGYTF.

The rearrangement uses TRBV7-6 and TRBJ2-7; 7 bases are shared with TRBD2. There are 15 residues in the CDR3. From germline, CDR1 is SGHVS and CDR2 FNYEAQ. The trim removed 5 bases at V and 5 bases at J, leaving 12 bases unmatched. CDR3 sequence (DNA): TGTGCCAGCAGCCCAGGGACTAATTCTTGGAACGAGCAGTACTTC. The encoded protein is CASSPGTNSWNEQYF.

This rearrangement joins TRBV4-3 to TRBJ2-3; 10 positions match TRBD2. The V gene end was trimmed by 1 base and the J gene end by 2 bases; junction bases not matched to a gene: 6. This CDR3 has 17 residues. Germline V gives CDR1 LGHNA, CDR2 YSLEER. The CDR3 sequence is CASSQAAGGAFTDTQYF. The CDR3 DNA is TGCGCCAGCAGCCAAGCAGCGGGAGGGGCATTCACAGATACGCAGTATTTT.

This chain links TRBV25-1 with TRBJ2-7, with a tentative D call TRBD1 (6 bases). Trimming stripped 10 bases from V and 0 bases from J, with 13 bases between. CDR1 and CDR2 from the germline V gene are MGHDK and SYGVNS. The CDR3 is 13 residues long. CDR3 sequence (DNA): TGTGCCACCGGGACACTCCTCTCCTACGAGCAGTACTTC. Its translation: CATGTLLSYEQYF.

The chain is built from TRBV7-9 and TRBJ2-1; D possibly corresponds to TRBD1 (6 bases). The CDR3 covers 16 residues. The germline V and J ends were trimmed by 5 bases and 7 bases, with 21 bases remaining between them. Per the germline V gene, CDR1 is SEHNR and CDR2 is FQNEAQ (reference sequence). CDR3 loop: CASSETQGPPTNEQFF. The CDR3 nucleotides are TGTGCCAGCAGCGAAACACAGGGCCCCCCAACAAATGAGCAGTTCTTC.

The chain carries TRBV5-1 and TRBJ2-7, with a possible D match to TRBD1 (6 bases). CDR1 and CDR2 (germline): SGHRS, YFSETQ. V was shortened by 4 bases and J by 1 base, with 12 bases between the two germline ends. The length of the CDR3 is 14 residues. The CDR3 nucleotides are TGCGCCAGCAGCGCACCGGGACAATCCTACGAGCAGTACTTC. It translates to CASSAPGQSYEQYF.

The CDR3 coding sequence is TGTGCCAGCAGCTTCGGGAAAAATACGCAGTATTTT. It is translated as CASSFGKNTQYF. The genes are TRBV5-6 and TRBJ2-3, with D tentatively TRBD2 (5 bases). Germline V gene sequence: CDR1 SGHDT, CDR2 YYEEEE. Between the trimmed V and J ends, which lost 2 bases and 7 bases, there was a span of 8 bases. CDR3 length: 12 residues.

The genes are TRBV18 and TRBJ2-7, with D hard to call. Trimming shortened V by 6 bases and J by 0 bases, and 12 bases separated the two germline ends. CDR3 length equals 14 residues. Germline CDR1 is KGHSH and CDR2 is LQKENI. The CDR3 DNA sequence: TGTGCCAGCTCTGCGGTGGCGCACTCCTACGAGCAGTACTTC. Residues: CASSAVAHSYEQYF. Variable domain in full (rest from reference TRBV18 and TRBJ2-7): NAGVMQNPRHLVRRRGQEARLRCSPMKGHSHVYWYRQLPEEGLKFMVYLQKENIIDESGMPKERFSAEFPKEGPSILRIQQVVRGDSAAYFCASSAVAHSYEQYFGPGTRLTVT.

The rearrangement joins TRBV27 to TRBJ2-5, with a tentative D call TRBD1 (6 bases). The CDR3 extends over 15 amino acids. Trimming left V 6 bases short and J 4 bases short, with 18 bases between. Germline values: CDR1 MNHEY, CDR2 SMNVEV (reference sequence). As DNA, the CDR3 is TGTGCCAGCAGGGGGATACAGGGAATAGGAGAGACCCAGTACTTC. The encoded protein is CASRGIQGIGETQYF.

Turning to this clone: Other DNA sequences in this sample translate to the same CDR3. The chain joins TRBV6-5 to TRBJ2-2; perhaps TRBD2 as D (5 bases). V was clipped by 3 bases and J by 5 bases, with 7 bases between them. This CDR3 has 13 residues. Germline V lookup: CDR1 MNHEY, CDR2 SVGAGI. The CDR3 bases are TGTGCCAGCAGTTATCGGGGAACCGGGGAGCTGTTTTTT. The encoded protein is CASSYRGTGELFF.